Listed below are T cell receptor beta chains from one sample, sequenced in a study of blood T cell repertoires in COVID-19. Sequencing was performed with immunoSEQ multiplex PCR; in TCRdb, only in-frame clones are kept and a portion is missing. Here the sample spans about 150,000 clones, 80% to 90% being singletons. The sequencing sample was made of PBMCs or T cells enriched from blood (not recorded which). The receptors here all came from a man aged 45-65 years who had recovered from COVID-19. CDR3s include the opening cysteine and the closing phenylalanine or tryptophan. Each record gives: clone size, CDR3 length, V gene, J gene, D gene, CDR3 protein, CDR3 DNA. The D gene is left open where the match is weak. The size of a clone is reported for some rows only, either as once, few or many, or as a class for expanded clones.

.,15,TRBV4-2,TRBJ1-2,TRBD1,CASSPLDRGRDGYTF,TGTGCCAGCAGCCCCCTGGACAGGGGGCGAGATGGCTACACCTTC
.,16,TRBV5-4,TRBJ2-5,TRBD1,CASSSPGQGAGETQYF,TGTGCCAGCAGCTCACCGGGACAGGGGGCCGGGGAGACCCAGTACTTC
.,15,TRBV19,TRBJ1-6,.,CATKADPLGDSPLHF,TGTGCCACCAAGGCGGATCCTCTAGGAGATTCACCCCTCCACTTT
once,11,TRBV29-1,TRBJ1-2,.,CSVAGNYGYTF,TGCAGCGTAGCAGGAAACTATGGCTACACCTTC
few,15,TRBV5-1,TRBJ2-4,.,CASSLPPEGENIQYF,TGCGCCAGCAGCTTGCCGCCAGAGGGCGAAAACATTCAGTACTTC
.,16,TRBV18,TRBJ1-5,TRBD1,CASSPQGAGSNQPQHF,TGTGCCAGCTCTCCCCAGGGGGCTGGTAGCAATCAGCCCCAGCATTTT
.,14,TRBV7-5,TRBJ2-1,.,CVRSPTSGANEQFF,TGTGTCAGAAGCCCCACCAGCGGGGCAAACGAGCAGTTCTTC
.,16,TRBV7-6,TRBJ2-3,TRBD1,CASSPRTGGAADTQYF,TGTGCCAGCAGCCCACGGACAGGGGGCGCGGCAGATACGCAGTATTTT
.,16,TRBV6-6,TRBJ1-1,TRBD1,CASRFPTGGADTEAFF,TGTGCCAGCAGATTTCCCACAGGGGGCGCGGACACTGAAGCTTTCTTT
.,15,TRBV6-5,TRBJ2-7,TRBD1,CASSYSGTGGHEQYF,TGTGCCAGCAGTTACTCGGGGACAGGGGGTCACGAGCAGTACTTC
.,15,TRBV7-8,TRBJ2-3,TRBD2,CASSPTSGGTDTQYF,TGTGCCAGCAGCCCGACTAGCGGGGGAACAGATACGCAGTATTTT
.,15,TRBV5-4,TRBJ2-1,TRBD1,CASSLGQGSYNEQFF,TGTGCCAGCAGCTTGGGACAGGGATCCTACAATGAGCAGTTCTTC
.,16,TRBV6-5,TRBJ1-4,TRBD1,CASSYASGQAEPKLFF,TGTGCCAGCAGTTACGCTTCGGGACAGGCGGAACCAAAACTGTTTTTT
.,16,TRBV7-3,TRBJ2-2,TRBD2,CASSSSGTSVTGELFF,TGTGCCAGCAGCTCCTCCGGGACTAGCGTCACCGGGGAGCTGTTTTTT
.,15,TRBV4-2,TRBJ1-1,TRBD1,CASSQDGQANTEAFF,TGTGCCAGCAGCCAAGATGGACAGGCGAACACTGAAGCTTTCTTT
few,16,TRBV28,TRBJ1-2,TRBD1,CASRSPGQGAYYGYTF,TGTGCCAGCAGATCACCGGGACAGGGGGCGTACTATGGCTACACCTTC
.,16,TRBV5-1,TRBJ2-2,TRBD2,CASSGSGRPNTGELFF,TGCGCCAGCAGCGGTAGCGGGAGGCCGAACACCGGGGAGCTGTTTTTT
.,14,TRBV5-4,TRBJ2-2,TRBD1,CASTLQGVAGELFF,TGTGCCAGCACCCTGCAGGGGGTGGCCGGGGAGCTGTTTTTT
.,15,TRBV7-9,TRBJ2-5,TRBD1,CASSLAGRGRETQYF,TGTGCCAGCAGCTTAGCTGGCAGGGGGCGGGAGACCCAGTACTTC
few,14,TRBV28,TRBJ1-6,TRBD1,CASSPGTGRRPLHF,TGTGCCAGCAGTCCCGGGACAGGTCGGAGACCCCTCCACTTT
.,14,TRBV18,TRBJ2-1,.,CASSPHSDYNEQFF,TGTGCCAGCTCACCACACTCCGACTACAATGAGCAGTTCTTC
few,14,TRBV11-1,TRBJ2-1,.,CASSLFTSSSEQFF,TGTGCCAGCAGCTTATTTACTAGTTCGTCTGAGCAGTTCTTC
.,15,TRBV18,TRBJ1-3,.,CASSPDGSSGNTIYF,TGTGCCAGCTCACCGGACGGGAGCTCTGGAAACACCATATATTTT
.,14,TRBV18,TRBJ2-2,.,CASSPNWSTGELFF,TGTGCCAGCTCGCCAAATTGGAGCACCGGGGAGCTGTTTTTT
once,17,TRBV7-2,TRBJ1-3,TRBD1,CASSTRQGRYSGNTIYF,TGTGCCAGCAGCACCCGACAGGGGAGGTACTCTGGAAACACCATATATTTT
.,15,TRBV7-3,TRBJ1-2,TRBD1,CASSFGTGPNYGYTF,TGTGCCAGCAGCTTCGGGACAGGGCCAAACTATGGCTACACCTTC
.,13,TRBV18,TRBJ1-5,.,CASSPWGDQPQHF,TGTGCCAGCTCACCTTGGGGGGATCAGCCCCAGCATTTT
few,13,TRBV2,TRBJ2-1,TRBD2,CASRGGAGGFHFF,TGTGCCAGCAGAGGAGGAGCGGGAGGGTTTCACTTCTTC
.,16,TRBV18,TRBJ1-1,TRBD1,CASSPPWTGENTEAFF,TGTGCCAGCTCACCGCCCTGGACAGGGGAGAACACTGAAGCTTTCTTT
.,14,TRBV7-2,TRBJ2-3,TRBD2,CASSLVAGGDTQYF,TGTGCCAGCAGCTTAGTAGCGGGAGGGGATACGCAGTATTTT
.,15,TRBV7-2,TRBJ2-1,TRBD2,CASSLSSGSSNEQFF,TGTGCCAGCAGCTTATCTAGCGGGAGTAGCAATGAGCAGTTCTTC